Listed here are 10 T cell receptor beta chains from one sample, sequenced in a study of T cell repertoires in cytomegalovirus infection. TCRdb reprocessed the reads with MiXCR, giving one entry per CDR3 protein. This sample has approximately 180,000 distinct CDR3 sequences, with 8% to 10% found just once. The source material was PBMCs. These receptors all stem from a human donor in good health (CMV status not recorded). Some clones in this sample may be carry-over from other donors' samples.

This chain joins TRBV28 and TRBJ2-7, with TRBD2 matching over 10 bases. Germline CDR1 reads MDHEN; CDR2 reads SYDVKM. The ends lost 3 bases at V and 7 bases at J; junction bases unmatched: 6. The CDR3 runs 14 residues. CDR3 region: CASSLVTSGLEQYF. Written as DNA, the CDR3 is TGTGCCAGCAGTTTGGTGACTAGCGGGCTAGAGCAGTACTTC.

This clonotype was found many times. This chain joins TRBV20-1 and TRBJ1-2; D might be TRBD1 (6 bases). This CDR3 contains 14 residues. V shed 0 bases and J shed 0 bases, with 8 bases lying between them. The germline V gene has CDR1 DFQATT and CDR2 SNEGSKA (reference sequence). The CDR3 DNA sequence: TGCAGTGCTAGAGATGGGGGCGCTAACTATGGCTACACCTTC. Translation: CSARDGGANYGYTF.

This clonotype was seen ten or more times. The chain links TRBV7-2 to TRBJ2-2, with D possibly being TRBD1 (5 bases). The CDR3 runs to 15 residues. V was clipped by 5 bases and J by 5 bases, with 15 bases between them. Germline V CDR1 and CDR2: SGHTA, FQGNSA. The CDR3 nucleotides are TGTGCCAGCAGCGGCAGGGCTGATAGAACCGGGGAGCTGTTTTTT. The encoded protein is CASSGRADRTGELFF.

As to this clonotype: Germline is not matched at one junction end, which may reflect a read error. The DNA of the CDR3 is TGTGCCAGCAGCTTAGAAGGCGGGGCGCCGATCCTTGGGGGCTACCCCTTC. It is translated as CASSLEGGAPILGGYPF. The V gene is TRBV7-9, the J gene TRBJ1-2, with D tentatively TRBD1 (6 bases). The CDR3 has 17 residues. CDR1 and CDR2 (germline): SEHNR, FQNEAQ (reference sequence).

This clonotype was counted at least ten times. As DNA, the CDR3 is TGCGCCAGCAGCCAACACAGGAACACTGAAGCTTTCTTT. This encodes CASSQHRNTEAFF. The V gene is TRBV4-3, the J gene TRBJ1-1, with D unclear. The CDR3 is made up of 13 amino acids. Germline CDR1 LGHNA, CDR2 YSLEER. V gave up 2 bases and J gave up 1 base, with 5 bases separating them.

This clonotype appeared a few times. The chain has TRBV29-1 and TRBJ2-5; 8 bases agree with TRBD2. The germline V gene has CDR1 SQVTM and CDR2 ANQGSEA. The CDR3 totals 13 residues. After removal of 7 bases from V and 4 bases from J, the junction contained 8 bases not matched to a gene. CDR3 nucleotide sequence: TGCAGCGGTGGGGGCAGCGGGGGAGAGACCCAGTACTTC. This gives the protein CSGGGSGGETQYF.

This clonotype was recorded at least ten times. The gene calls are TRBV20-1 and TRBJ2-3; D gene unclear. Germline loops: CDR1 DFQATT, CDR2 SNEGSKA (reference sequence). The CDR3 length is 13 residues. V was shortened by 4 bases and J by 0 bases, with 8 bases between the two germline ends. The CDR3 DNA sequence: TGCAGTGCTAAAATCGACAGCACAGATACGCAGTATTTT. The encoded protein is CSAKIDSTDTQYF.

In this sample, this clonotype turned up many times. V is TRBV7-2 and J is TRBJ1-2, with D possibly matching TRBD1 (6 bases). The V and J ends lost 8 bases and 3 bases respectively, with 16 bases between them. The CDR3 runs to 14 residues. Germline CDR1 SGHTA, CDR2 FQGNSA. CDR3 bases: TGTGCCAGCGCCGTGGACGGGGGCTACTATGGCTACACCTTC. This codes for CASAVDGGYYGYTF.

The chain employs TRBV27 and TRBJ2-2, with D possibly matching TRBD2 (6 bases). V lost 5 bases and J 0 bases, leaving 16 bases between the germline ends. This CDR3 comprises 17 residues. The germline V gene has CDR1 MNHEY and CDR2 SMNVEV (reference sequence). The DNA of the CDR3 is TGTGCCAGCAGTCCCTCAGTGGGACTGCCGAACACCGGGGAGCTGTTTTTT. As protein: CASSPSVGLPNTGELFF.

In its sample, this clonotype was seen many times. The gene calls are TRBV7-2 and TRBJ1-6, with 7 bases aligning to TRBD1. Germline trimming cut 5 bases from V and 5 bases from J; bases unmatched to any gene: 3. This CDR3 contains 14 residues. Germline V gene lookup returns CDR1 SGHTA and CDR2 FQGNSA. The CDR3 here is CASSTGTDNSPLHF. The CDR3 nucleotides read TGTGCCAGCAGCACCGGGACAGATAATTCACCCCTCCACTTT.